A single sample gave rise to the 14 T cell receptor beta chains below, sequenced in a study of shared clonotypes between healthy human individuals. The repertoire was sequenced with immunoSEQ multiplex PCR; TCRdb's copy has only in-frame clones and lacks some. The table shows about 2.4 million clones, with approximately 93% occurring only once. Sequenced sample: naive CD4+ T cells from PBMCs. The subset denotes: CD45RA+ positively selected. These TCRs come from a man between 18 and 29 years old in good health. Some clones in this sample may be carry-over from other donors' samples.

The V and J genes are TRBV4-1 and TRBJ2-1, with TRBD2 matching over 14 bases. The germline CDR1 and CDR2 sequences are MGHRA and YSYEKL. This CDR3 contains 16 residues. V lost 4 bases and J lost 9; bases outside the gene matches: 8. DNA of the CDR3: TGCGCCAGCAGCCGCGGGGGGACTAGCGGGAGAATTGAGCAGTTCTTC. Translating gives CASSRGGTSGRIEQFF.

This rearrangement joins TRBV5-1 to TRBJ2-7; no clear D gene. This CDR3 has 13 residues. Trimming left V 4 bases short and J 2 bases short, with 10 bases between. Germline V gene sequence: CDR1 SGHRS, CDR2 YFSETQ. The CDR3: CASSPNMAYEQYF. The CDR3 nucleotides read TGCGCCAGCAGCCCCAATATGGCCTACGAGCAGTACTTC.

The chain joins TRBV4-1 to TRBJ1-3; D is unresolved. This CDR3 has 16 amino acids. The germline V and J ends were trimmed by 1 base and 4 bases, with 14 bases remaining between them. Germline V gene lookup returns CDR1 MGHRA and CDR2 YSYEKL. The CDR3 region is CASSQVRTLDGNTIYF. In DNA, the CDR3 is TGCGCCAGCAGCCAAGTCCGAACACTCGACGGAAACACCATATATTTT.

The chain couples TRBV7-8 to TRBJ1-1; maybe TRBD1 (6 bases). Trimming removed 1 base at V and 5 bases at J, with 11 bases between. Germline CDR1 SGHVS, CDR2 FQNEAQ. CDR3 size: 14 residues. CDR3 DNA: TGTGCCAGCAGCTTAGGTTGGGGGCGGACTGAAGCTTTCTTT. Its translation is CASSLGWGRTEAFF. Full variable domain (rest looked up from reference TRBV7-8 and TRBJ1-1): GAGVSQSPRYKVAKRGQDVALRCDPISGHVSLFWYQQALGQGPEFLTYFQNEAQLDKSGLPSDRFFAERPEGSVSTLKIQRTQQEDSAVYLCASSLGWGRTEAFFGQGTRLTVV.

J is TRBJ2-7 and V is TRBV6-5; D tentatively reads TRBD1 or TRBD2 (5 bases each). The CDR3 is 15 amino acids. Germline-derived CDR1 and CDR2 are MNHEY and SVGAGI. Trimming removed 1 base at V and 4 bases at J, with 14 bases between. CDR3 bases: TGTGCCAGCAGTTACTATCCGGGACGGGAATACGAGCAGTACTTC. This sequence encodes CASSYYPGREYEQYF.

Concerning this clone itself: Other nucleotide sequences in the sample specify the same CDR3. In nucleotides, the CDR3 is TGTGCCAGCAGTCCGACGTACTATGGCTACACCTTC. Translated, it gives CASSPTYYGYTF. The V and J genes are TRBV28 and TRBJ1-2; no clear D gene. This CDR3 has 12 residues. Germline CDR1 MDHEN, CDR2 SYDVKM. Trimming stripped 5 bases from V and 3 bases from J, with 7 bases between.

The chain combines TRBV28 with TRBJ1-2, with D possibly being TRBD1 (6 bases). This CDR3 region has 14 residues. Germline V lookup: CDR1 MDHEN, CDR2 SYDVKM. Trimming cost V 5 bases and J 2 bases, with 12 bases left between them. The chain's CDR3 is CASSPPQGNYGYTF. The DNA of the CDR3 is TGTGCCAGCAGTCCCCCCCAGGGGAACTATGGCTACACCTTC.

This chain links TRBV10-3 with TRBJ2-7, with 9 bases aligning to TRBD1. Germline CDR1 reads ENHRY; CDR2 reads SYGVKD. Trimming took 6 bases from V and 7 from J; bases not matched to a gene: 10. The CDR3 consists of 14 residues. CDR3 DNA sequence: TGTGCCATCAGGAAAAACGGACAGGGGTATGAGCAGTACTTC. Its protein product is CAIRKNGQGYEQYF.

The V gene is TRBV9, the J gene TRBJ2-5; TRBD2 agrees at 8 bases. CDR1 is SGDLS and CDR2 is YYNGEE in the germline V gene. Trimming removed 4 bases from V and 5 bases from J; junction bases left unmatched: 4. The length of the CDR3 is 13 residues. CDR3 protein: CASSSKRGETQYF. The CDR3 bases are TGTGCCAGCAGCTCTAAGCGGGGGGAGACCCAGTACTTC.

V is TRBV28 and J is TRBJ2-7; 9 nucleotides match TRBD2. This CDR3 comprises 13 residues. V trimming: 8 bases; J trimming: 6 bases; junction bases outside the gene matches: 8. In germline, CDR1 is MDHEN, CDR2 SYDVKM. DNA for the CDR3: TGTGCCAGCGGCGGGAGGGCCCCCCGCGAGCAGTACTTC. Translation gives CASGGRAPREQYF.

The chain uses TRBV5-1 and TRBJ2-1, with D maybe TRBD2 (5 bases). Germline V CDR1 and CDR2: SGHRS, YFSETQ. V lost 0 bases, J lost 0 bases, and 13 bases lay in between. CDR3 size: 17 residues. CDR3 in amino acids: CASSLGGSESSYNEQFF. The CDR3 DNA is TGCGCCAGCAGCTTGGGCGGTAGCGAAAGCTCCTACAATGAGCAGTTCTTC.

The genes are TRBV11-2 and TRBJ2-1, with D maybe TRBD2 (6 bases). The V and J ends lost 5 bases and 7 bases respectively, with 27 bases between them. The length of the CDR3 is 18 residues. Germline-derived CDR1 and CDR2 are SGHAT and FQNNGV. The CDR3 bases are TGTGCCAGCAGCCCCGTGGCGGGACCACCACACACAATGAATGAGCAGTTCTTC. Amino acids: CASSPVAGPPHTMNEQFF.

This chain joins TRBV7-2 and TRBJ1-1, with D possibly being TRBD1 (5 bases). The germline V and J ends were trimmed by 5 bases and 1 base, with 11 bases remaining between them. The CDR3 consists of 14 residues. The germline V gene has CDR1 SGHTA and CDR2 FQGNSA. The CDR3 DNA sequence: TGTGCCAGCAGCCAATCCAGGGAGAACACTGAAGCTTTCTTT. Its protein product is CASSQSRENTEAFF.

This clone has a single count. This chain uses TRBV19 with TRBJ2-1; D might be TRBD2 (6 bases). The CDR3 length is 16 residues. Between the trimmed V and J ends, which lost 10 bases and 0 bases, there was a span of 19 bases. The germline V gene has CDR1 LNHDA and CDR2 SQIVND (reference sequence). The CDR3 reads CATRRGGPSSYNEQFF. CDR3 nucleotides: TGTGCCACCCGGCGGGGCGGACCGAGCTCCTACAATGAGCAGTTCTTC.